Presented here are 14 T cell receptor beta chains from one specimen sequenced in a study of shared clonotypes between healthy human individuals. The method was immunoSEQ multiplex PCR; TCRdb's version includes in-frame clones alone and lacks a portion of them. The table shows some 2,000,000 clones, with 90% to 96% occurring only once. Material: naive CD4+ T cells sorted from blood. Subset noted: CD45RA+ positively selected. The receptor source for this set is a young man in good health.

CDR3 nucleotide sequence: TGTGCCAGCTCACCTCGACAGGGGCTCGATCAGCCCCAGCATTTT. Encoded protein: CASSPRQGLDQPQHF. The chain is built from TRBV18 and TRBJ1-5; 8 bases agree with TRBD1. The V gene's germline CDR1 is KGHSH and CDR2 LQKENI. The CDR3 has 15 residues. J was trimmed by 5 bases and V by 3 bases; bases with no gene match: 6.

The chain carries TRBV18 and TRBJ1-3; the D gene is possibly TRBD1 (6 bases). The CDR3 has 14 amino acids. CDR1 is KGHSH, CDR2 LQKENI, per germline. V lost 3 bases and J 9 bases, leaving 15 bases between the germline ends. The CDR3 coding sequence is TGTGCCAGCTCACCTAACAGGGAAGTTTTCACCATATATTTT. Protein: CASSPNREVFTIYF.

The CDR3 DNA is TGTGCCAGTAGCCGGGCAGCCGGTAATCAGCCCCAGCATTTT. Its protein is CASSRAAGNQPQHF. The chain recombines TRBV19 with TRBJ1-5; no clear D gene. There are 14 residues in the CDR3. The germline V and J ends were trimmed by 6 bases and 4 bases, with 13 bases remaining between them. Looked up from germline, CDR1 is LNHDA and CDR2 is SQIVND (reference sequence).

The rearrangement uses TRBV2 and TRBJ2-7; D unclear. Germline lookup yields CDR1 SNHLY and CDR2 FYNNEI. V was pared by 4 bases and J by 1 base, with 11 bases between. CDR3 length equals 14 residues. The CDR3 DNA reads TGTGCCAGCAGTGGGAACCGGGTTTCCTACGAGCAGTACTTC. This encodes CASSGNRVSYEQYF.

There are a few counts of this clone. V and J are TRBV5-1 and TRBJ1-4; no reliable D call. V lost 3 bases to trimming and J lost 0 bases, with 9 bases between them. Per the germline V gene, CDR1 is SGHRS and CDR2 is YFSETQ. The CDR3 is 15 residues long. The CDR3: CASSSGRSTNEKLFF. In DNA, the CDR3 is TGCGCCAGCAGCTCCGGACGGTCAACTAATGAAAAACTGTTTTTT.

CDR3: CSAEREAFF. The CDR3 nucleotides read TGCAGTGCTGAAAGGGAAGCTTTCTTT. The chain recombines TRBV20-1 with TRBJ1-1, with D hard to call. The CDR3 has 9 amino acids. Germline CDR1 and CDR2: DFQATT and SNEGSKA (reference sequence). Trimming left V 5 bases short and J 8 bases short, with 6 bases between.

The gene calls are TRBV7-8 and TRBJ2-7; no definite D call. Trimming stripped 1 base from V and 3 bases from J, with 22 bases between. From germline, CDR1 is SGHVS and CDR2 FQNEAQ. This CDR3 is 18 amino acids long. DNA for the CDR3: TGTGCCAGCAGCTTAGAAGTTTCCGGGCGGACGGCAAGCTACGAGCAGTACTTC. It is translated as CASSLEVSGRTASYEQYF.

This clone was found once. The genes are TRBV27 and TRBJ2-1, with D possibly called TRBD1 or TRBD2 (6 bases each). The CDR3 is 16 residues long. V shed 4 bases and J shed 0 bases, with 13 bases lying between them. Germline values: CDR1 MNHEY, CDR2 SMNVEV (reference sequence). CDR3 sequence reads: CASSSRGGRSYNEQFF. The CDR3 DNA follows: TGTGCCAGCAGTTCTAGAGGGGGGCGCTCCTACAATGAGCAGTTCTTC.

The sample holds one count of this clone. V gene TRBV9 combines with J gene TRBJ1-3; D remains unclear. The CDR3 is 13 amino acids. Deletions cut 3 bases from V and 4 bases from J, with 8 bases between. CDR1 and CDR2 from the germline V gene are SGDLS and YYNGEE. CDR3: CASSGRYGNTIYF. The CDR3 DNA follows: TGTGCCAGCAGCGGGCGATACGGAAACACCATATATTTT.

V and J are TRBV19 and TRBJ2-4, with 9 bases aligning to TRBD1. The trim removed 6 bases at V and 8 bases at J, leaving 8 bases unmatched. The CDR3 length is 14 residues. CDR1 LNHDA and CDR2 SQIVND come from the germline V gene (reference sequence). The CDR3 DNA is TGTGCCAGTAGGGTGACAGGGGGTGTAGACATTCAGTACTTC. This translates into CASRVTGGVDIQYF.

About this clone: Other DNA sequences of this sample code for an identical CDR3. V usage is TRBV18 and J usage is TRBJ2-1; the D call may be TRBD1 or TRBD2 (6 bases each). From germline, CDR1 is KGHSH and CDR2 LQKENI. The CDR3 has 12 residues. Trimming cost V 6 bases and J 7 bases, with 10 bases left between them. CDR3 residues: CASSTGANEQFF. The CDR3, as DNA: TGTGCCAGCTCGACGGGGGCTAATGAGCAGTTCTTC.

The chain uses TRBV6-4 and TRBJ2-7; D not resolved. The CDR3 loop spans 13 amino acids. Trimming cost V 10 bases and J 2 bases, with 15 bases left between them. Germline-derived CDR1 and CDR2 are MRHNA and SNTAGT. CDR3 residues: CATEWTSPYEQYF. CDR3 in DNA: TGTGCCACCGAATGGACGTCGCCCTACGAGCAGTACTTC.

The chain recombines TRBV7-9 with TRBJ1-6; D ambiguous. V was pared by 5 bases and J by 7 bases, with 18 bases between. CDR3 length: 16 amino acids. Germline V gene sequence: CDR1 SEHNR, CDR2 FQNEAQ (reference sequence). The chain's CDR3 is CASSRDTPGDNSPLHF. The CDR3 bases are TGTGCCAGCAGCCGTGACACTCCTGGTGACAATTCACCCCTCCACTTT.

The J gene is TRBJ2-2, the V gene TRBV6-1, with D perhaps TRBD1 or TRBD2 (6 bases each). V gave up 3 bases and J gave up 2 bases, with 10 bases separating them. This CDR3 is 15 amino acids long. Germline CDR1 is MNHNS and CDR2 is SASEGT. DNA for the CDR3: TGTGCCAGCAGTGACGGGGGCCTTAACACCGGGGAGCTGTTTTTT. Its protein product is CASSDGGLNTGELFF.